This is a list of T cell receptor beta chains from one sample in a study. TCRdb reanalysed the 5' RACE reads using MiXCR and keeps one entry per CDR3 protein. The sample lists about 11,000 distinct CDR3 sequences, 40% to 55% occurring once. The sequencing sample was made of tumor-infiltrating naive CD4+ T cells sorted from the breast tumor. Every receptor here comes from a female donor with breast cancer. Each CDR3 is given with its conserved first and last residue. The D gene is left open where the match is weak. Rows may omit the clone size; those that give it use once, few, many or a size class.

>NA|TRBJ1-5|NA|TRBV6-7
TGTGCCAGCAGTCAGACAGGCCTCGATAGAGATCAGCCCCAGCATTTT
CASSQTGLDRDQPQHF
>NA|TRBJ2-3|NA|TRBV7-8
TGTGCCAGCAGCTTTGTGGGCACAGATACGCAGTATTTT
CASSFVGTDTQYF
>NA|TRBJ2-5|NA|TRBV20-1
TGCAGTGCTCCCTGGCGGGCGGGCCCCCAAGAGACCCAGTACTTC
CSAPWRAGPQETQYF
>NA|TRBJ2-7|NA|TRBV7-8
TGTGCCAGCAGCTTAGCGGTGACTAACTACGAGCAGTACTTC
CASSLAVTNYEQYF
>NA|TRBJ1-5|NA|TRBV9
TGTGCCAGCAGCTATTATAGCAATCAGCCCCAGCATTTT
CASSYYSNQPQHF
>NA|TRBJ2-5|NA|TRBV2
TGTGCCAGCAGTGAAGTCACAGGGAGTGGGACCCAGTACTTC
CASSEVTGSGTQYF
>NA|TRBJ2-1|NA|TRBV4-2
TGTGCCAGCAGCCCCCGGGTCACCAATGGGCAGTTCTTC
CASSPRVTNGQFF
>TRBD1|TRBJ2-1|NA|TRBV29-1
TGCAGCGCCCGGACAGGGGTCAATGAGCAGTTCTTC
CSARTGVNEQFF
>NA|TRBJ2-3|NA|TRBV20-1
TGCAGTGCTAGAGATCAGGGTAGCTTCACAGATACGCAGTATTTT
CSARDQGSFTDTQYF
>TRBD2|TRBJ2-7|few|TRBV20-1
TGCAGTGCTAGAGGGGGGCCTAGCGGGAGAACCTACGAGCAGTACTTC
CSARGGPSGRTYEQYF
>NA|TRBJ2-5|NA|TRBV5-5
TGTGCCAGCAGCCAGGACCCCCAAGAGACCCAGTACTTC
CASSQDPQETQYF
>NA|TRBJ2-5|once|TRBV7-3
TGTGCCAGCAGCTTAACAGGGACGGTGCAAGAGACCCAGTACTTC
CASSLTGTVQETQYF
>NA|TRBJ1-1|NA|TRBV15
TGTGCCACCAGCAGGCCAGGTTTGAACACTGAAGCTTTCTTT
CATSRPGLNTEAFF
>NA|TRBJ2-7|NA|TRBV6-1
TGTGCCAGCAGTGCATTGCAGGGGTCCTACGAGCAGTACTTC
CASSALQGSYEQYF
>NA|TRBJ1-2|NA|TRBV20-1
TGCAGTGCTAGCAGTGACAGGTCGTATGGCTACACCTTC
CSASSDRSYGYTF
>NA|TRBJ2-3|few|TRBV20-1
TGCAGCGCCCAACTCAGCGGACGACGGACAGATACGCAGTATTTT
CSAQLSGRRTDTQYF
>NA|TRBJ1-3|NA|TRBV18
TGTGCCAGCTCACCAGGGGACACCATATATTTT
CASSPGDTIYF
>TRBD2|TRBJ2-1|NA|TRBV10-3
TGTGCCATCAGGGGACGAGCGGGACCAAACAATGAGCAGTTCTTC
CAIRGRAGPNNEQFF